These 14 T cell receptor beta chains originate from one sample sequenced in a study of OX40 agonist ivuxolimab in advanced cancers. Using immunoSEQ multiplex PCR, the repertoire was profiled, and TCRdb retains in-frame clones only, with some absent. The sample consists of tens of thousands of clones, 70% to 90% of them appearing once. This sample comprised CD4+ or CD8+ T cells sorted from blood, obtained in a trial of the OX40 agonist ivuxolimab. The source of these receptors is an adult with an advanced solid tumor such as melanoma, head and neck, liver or kidney cancer.

V usage is TRBV7-8 and J usage is TRBJ1-1; D is possibly TRBD1 (5 bases). Per germline, CDR1 SGHVS and CDR2 FQNEAQ. This CDR3 region has 14 residues. V shed 5 bases and J shed 4 bases, with 14 bases lying between them. CDR3 amino acids: CASSLQGASTEAFF. In nucleotides, the CDR3 is TGTGCCAGCAGCCTCCAGGGAGCGAGCACTGAAGCTTTCTTT.

This chain links TRBV6-5 with TRBJ2-2; the D is unclear. The CDR3 is made up of 16 amino acids. Trimming pared 0 bases from V and 2 bases from J, leaving 10 bases between. The germline gives CDR1 MNHEY, CDR2 SVGAGI. The CDR3 DNA is TGTGCCAGCAGTTACTCGATCCTCCAAAACACCGGGGAGCTGTTTTTT. This gives the protein CASSYSILQNTGELFF.

This chain links TRBV16 with TRBJ2-5; no definite D call. There are 14 residues in the CDR3. Trimming pared 4 bases from V and 13 bases from J, leaving 22 bases between. Looked up from germline, CDR1 is KGHSY and CDR2 is FQNENV. CDR3 DNA sequence: TGTGCCAGCAGCCCAATCGCCGACCAAGAAACCTCGTACTTC. Residues: CASSPIADQETSYF.

The CDR3 DNA is TGTGCCAGCAGCTTAAGGGAGGCCAGTGGAAACACCATATATTTT. This codes for CASSLREASGNTIYF. This sequence joins TRBV7-9 and TRBJ1-3; D ambiguous. CDR1 SEHNR and CDR2 FQNEAQ come from the germline V gene (reference sequence). CDR3 size: 15 residues. V was pared by 2 bases and J by 3 bases, with 11 bases between.

This clone was seen a handful of times. This chain links TRBV18 with TRBJ1-5; a weak D match, TRBD1 (5 bases). The CDR3 length is 14 residues. With 2 bases removed from V and 3 bases from J, the gap between germline ends came to 8 bases. Germline V gene data show CDR1 as KGHSH and CDR2 as LQKENI. Here the CDR3 reads CASSPGGNNQPQHF. The CDR3 DNA reads as TGTGCCAGCTCACCAGGGGGGAACAATCAGCCCCAGCATTTT.

This clone occurred once. J is TRBJ1-1 and V is TRBV10-3; D possibly corresponds to TRBD1 (5 bases). The CDR3 loop spans 13 amino acids. V was trimmed by 7 bases and J by 3 bases, leaving 12 bases between them. Per germline, CDR1 ENHRY and CDR2 SYGVKD. The CDR3 protein is CAITREADTEAFF. CDR3 DNA sequence: TGTGCCATCACCAGGGAGGCGGACACTGAAGCTTTCTTT.

The chain has TRBV21-1 and TRBJ2-5; the DNA was not used to check the table's D call, TRBD1. TRBV21-1 is a documented pseudogene. The CDR3 totals 16 residues. The CDR3 sequence is CASSKEIGQGRVTQYF. For the CDR3, the DNA is TGTGCCAGCAGCAAAGAAATAGGGCAGGGCCGGGTGACCCAGTACTTC.

The table lists this clone with a count of one. The rearrangement joins TRBV14 to TRBJ1-1; no reliable D call. Germline CDR1 SGHDN, CDR2 FVKESK. V was shortened by 10 bases and J by 1 base, with 13 bases between the two germline ends. This CDR3 region has 13 residues. The CDR3 coding sequence is TGTGCCACCTCGTGGGCAGGGAACACTGAAGCTTTCTTT. It encodes CATSWAGNTEAFF.

The chain carries TRBV7-9 and TRBJ1-1; no firm D call. Trimming removed 6 bases from V and 8 bases from J, with 16 bases in between. CDR1 and CDR2 from the germline V gene are SEHNR and FQNEAQ (reference sequence). This CDR3 contains 13 residues. The CDR3 nucleotides are TGTGCCAGCAGACTTAACGGGGAGGGAGAAGCTTTCTTT. Translation: CASRLNGEGEAFF.

The rearrangement uses TRBV6-5 and TRBJ1-4; the D is unclear. CDR1 is MNHEY, CDR2 SVGAGI, per germline. Deletions cut 6 bases from V and 0 bases from J, with 11 bases between. The CDR3 has 15 amino acids. The chain's CDR3 is CASRGSSATNEKLFF. DNA of the CDR3: TGTGCCAGCAGGGGAAGTAGTGCAACTAATGAAAAACTGTTTTTT.

The J gene is TRBJ1-1, the V gene TRBV6-5; D call uncertain. Per the germline V gene, CDR1 is MNHEY and CDR2 is SVGAGI. V was trimmed by 7 bases and J by 3 bases, leaving 15 bases between them. The CDR3 covers 14 residues. This CDR3 reads CASNLLGLDTEAFF. The CDR3 nucleotides are TGTGCCAGCAACCTACTAGGCTTGGACACTGAAGCTTTCTTT.

This clone has only one observation. The chain has TRBV29-1 and TRBJ1-4; TRBD1 matches at 9 bases. The CDR3 contains 12 residues. The junction had 1 base not matched to a gene; V was cut back by 5 bases and J by 6 bases. The V gene's germline CDR1 is SQVTM and CDR2 ANQGSEA. In nucleotides, the CDR3 is TGCAGCGTTCGACAGGGGGATGAAAAACTGTTTTTT. Protein sequence: CSVRQGDEKLFF.

This clone was detected only once. This rearrangement joins TRBV4-3 to TRBJ1-6; a weak D match, TRBD1 (5 bases). This CDR3 spans 13 amino acids. Deletions cut 6 bases from V and 7 bases from J, with 10 bases between. Germline CDR1 reads LGHNA; CDR2 reads YSLEER. The CDR3 region has the DNA TGCGCCAGCAGTAGGGACTTAAATTCACCCCTCCACTTT. It encodes CASSRDLNSPLHF.

The chain couples TRBV7-8 to TRBJ1-5; D ambiguous. The V end lost 0 bases, the J end lost 2 bases, and 8 bases lay between the germline ends. Germline V lookup: CDR1 SGHVS, CDR2 FQNEAQ. The CDR3 contains 15 residues. CDR3 sequence (DNA): TGTGCCAGCAGCTTAGCAGTCGGCCGCAATCAGCCCCAGCATTTT. It codes for CASSLAVGRNQPQHF.